The source of this T cell receptor (beta chain) is a study of neurological immune-mediated disorders. This clonotype was seen many times. The unsorted libraries were generated from a total of 2 million PBMCs, which had been stored in RNAlater at -80 C. V was pared by 5 bases and J by 0 bases, with 13 bases between. CDR1 and CDR2 from the germline V gene are LGHNT and FRNRAP. This CDR3 is built from 16 residues. MiXCR, run by TCRdb on the 5' RACE reads, gives a single entry per CDR3 protein. The sample carries some 70,000 distinct CDR3 sequences, under 5% recorded once. Input material: PBMCs. The receptor's source is a man aged 30 to 45 with multiple sclerosis. The chain couples TRBV12-5 to TRBJ1-4, with a weak D call TRBD1 (6 bases). Written as DNA, the CDR3 is TGTGCTAGTGGTCGAGGACAGATTGCAACTAATGAAAAACTGTTTTTT. Amino acid sequence: CASGRGQIATNEKLFF.